Listed here are 23 T cell receptor beta chains from one sample, sequenced in a study of chemoradiotherapy in HPV16-positive cancers. Here immunoSEQ multiplex PCR was the method, and the copy in TCRdb shows in-frame clones only, minus some. The data contain 5,000 or so clones, approximately 84% of them singletons. The source was tumor tissue, collected from a patient who underwent chemoradiotherapy. These receptors were obtained from a human donor with HPV-associated anogenital cancer.

V gene TRBV7-9 combines with J gene TRBJ1-1; a possible D gene is TRBD1 (6 bases). CDR3 length: 13 amino acids. CDR1 is SEHNR and CDR2 is FQNEAQ in the germline V gene (reference sequence). The V gene lost 6 bases and the J gene lost 3 bases, with 11 bases spanning the gap. CDR3 in DNA: TGTGCCAGCAGACCTACAGGGTACACTGAAGCTTTCTTT. Encoded protein: CASRPTGYTEAFF.

This chain connects TRBV30 to TRBJ1-2; possible D gene TRBD1, 6 bases. Germline-derived CDR1 and CDR2 are GTSNPN and SVGIG (reference sequence). V was clipped by 1 base and J by 7 bases, with 13 bases between them. This CDR3 has 13 amino acids. CDR3 sequence (DNA): TGTGCCTGGAGTGGATACAGGGTTAGTGGCTACACCTTC. This gives the protein CAWSGYRVSGYTF.

This chain's CDR3 is CASTGSVGGSNEQFF. The CDR3 nucleotides read TGTGCCAGCACGGGATCCGTAGGTGGATCCAATGAGCAGTTCTTC. This chain uses TRBV14 with TRBJ2-1; D may be TRBD2 (5 bases). Germline V gene data show CDR1 as SGHDN and CDR2 as FVKESK. V lost 7 bases, J lost 6 bases, and 19 bases lay in between. CDR3 length: 15 residues.

The rearrangement joins TRBV6-1 to TRBJ1-2, with 8 bases identical to TRBD1. The CDR3 is 13 amino acids. The germline V gene encodes CDR1 MNHNS and CDR2 SASEGT. V gave up 5 bases and J gave up 10 bases; unmatched junction bases: 9. CDR3 sequence: CASSFRDRPTYTF. Written as DNA, the CDR3 is TGTGCCAGCAGTTTCCGGGACAGGCCTACCTACACCTTC.

The chain recombines TRBV30 with TRBJ2-2; 8 positions agree with TRBD2. V trimming: 5 bases; J trimming: 5 bases; junction bases outside the gene matches: 13. This CDR3 has 16 residues. The germline gives CDR1 GTSNPN, CDR2 SVGIG (reference sequence). CDR3 bases: TGTGCCTGGGGGCCTAGCGGGTCCCCAGGGACCGGGGAGCTGTTTTTT. This translates into CAWGPSGSPGTGELFF.

V is TRBV9 and J is TRBJ2-3; D is ambiguous. V lost 4 bases and J lost 1, with 13 bases in between. This CDR3 spans 15 amino acids. Per the germline V gene, CDR1 is SGDLS and CDR2 is YYNGEE. CDR3 region: CASSRALEGTDTQYF. CDR3 in DNA: TGTGCCAGCAGCCGAGCGTTAGAGGGCACAGATACGCAGTATTTT.

This chain links TRBV18 with TRBJ1-2; D is possibly TRBD1 (6 bases). This CDR3 region has 16 residues. V was trimmed by 3 bases and J by 0 bases, leaving 14 bases between them. CDR1 and CDR2 (germline): KGHSH, LQKENI. Written as DNA, the CDR3 is TGTGCCAGCTCACCGCGCCAGGGGTTAACTAACTATGGCTACACCTTC. It yields the protein CASSPRQGLTNYGYTF.

This sequence joins TRBV7-9 and TRBJ2-3; 13 bases line up with TRBD2. Looked up from germline, CDR1 is SEHNR and CDR2 is FQNEAQ (reference sequence). This CDR3 comprises 15 residues. With V trimmed by 5 bases and J by 5 bases, 4 bases remained unmatched. CDR3 sequence reads: CASSPRTSGRDTQYF. In DNA, the CDR3 is TGTGCCAGCAGCCCCAGGACTAGCGGGAGAGATACGCAGTATTTT.

The chain employs TRBV12-5 and TRBJ1-4; 10 bases match TRBD1. The ends lost 6 bases at V and 8 bases at J; junction bases unmatched: 6. Germline lookup yields CDR1 LGHNT and CDR2 FRNRAP. The CDR3 contains 14 residues. The DNA of the CDR3 is TGTGCTAGTGGGACAGACAGGGGGCAGGAAAAACTGTTTTTT. This encodes CASGTDRGQEKLFF.

The chain combines TRBV7-9 with TRBJ1-6; no firm D call. Per germline, CDR1 SEHNR and CDR2 FQNEAQ (reference sequence). V was trimmed by 1 base and J by 0 bases, leaving 10 bases between them. This CDR3 region has 17 residues. The CDR3: CASSLEGGNSYNSPLHF. Written as DNA, the CDR3 is TGTGCCAGCAGCTTAGAGGGCGGAAACTCCTATAATTCACCCCTCCACTTT.

The chain has TRBV19 and TRBJ1-4; no firm D call. The V end lost 1 base, the J end lost 0 bases, and 6 bases lay between the germline ends. Germline CDR1 is LNHDA and CDR2 is SQIVND (reference sequence). The CDR3 is 15 amino acids. The CDR3 is CASSIVVATNEKLFF. The CDR3 DNA follows: TGTGCCAGTAGTATAGTCGTTGCAACTAATGAAAAACTGTTTTTT.

The chain joins TRBV9 to TRBJ1-1; D not resolved. Trimming took 0 bases from V and 4 from J, leaving 10 bases between them. Germline values: CDR1 SGDLS, CDR2 YYNGEE. This CDR3 has 14 residues. The CDR3 region has the DNA TGTGCCAGCAGCGTAGAAAGGGCTTCCACTGAAGCTTTCTTT. Protein sequence: CASSVERASTEAFF.

This chain links TRBV11-2 with TRBJ1-6; no definite D call. The ends were cut back, 2 bases at V and 0 bases at J, with 2 bases in the middle. Germline V gene data show CDR1 as SGHAT and CDR2 as FQNNGV. This CDR3 has 14 residues. The CDR3: CASSLPSYNSPLHF. The CDR3 nucleotides read TGTGCCAGCAGCTTACCCTCCTATAATTCACCCCTCCACTTT.

This clone was picked up one time. The V call is TRBV7-9, the J call TRBJ2-1; D perhaps matches TRBD2 (6 bases). The V gene lost 1 base and the J gene lost 0 bases, with 16 bases spanning the gap. Germline CDR1 is SEHNR and CDR2 is FQNEAQ (reference sequence). The CDR3 spans 18 residues. The CDR3 protein is CASSLEGLVKSSYNEQFF. DNA for the CDR3: TGTGCCAGCAGCTTAGAGGGACTCGTTAAGAGCTCCTACAATGAGCAGTTCTTC.

This CDR3 reads CASSLSQEGEQFF. The CDR3 bases are TGTGCCAGCAGCCTAAGCCAGGAAGGTGAGCAGTTCTTC. V usage is TRBV7-2 and J usage is TRBJ2-1; D gene unclear. Trimming took 5 bases from V and 9 from J, leaving 14 bases between them. Germline CDR1 reads SGHTA; CDR2 reads FQGNSA. This CDR3 has 13 residues.

This chain connects TRBV28 to TRBJ1-1, with D possibly matching TRBD1 (5 bases). The V end lost 2 bases, the J end lost 1 base, and 8 bases lay between the germline ends. This CDR3 region has 14 residues. The V gene's germline CDR1 is MDHEN and CDR2 SYDVKM. Here the CDR3 DNA reads TGTGCCAGCAGTTTAGGGACTAGGAACACTGAAGCTTTCTTT. Translated, it gives CASSLGTRNTEAFF. Combining the CDR3 with reference TRBV28 and TRBJ1-1 gives the whole variable domain DVKVTQSSRYLVKRTGEKVFLECVQDMDHENMFWYRQDPGLGLRLIYFSYDVKMKEKGDIPEGYSVSREKKERFSLILESASTNQTSMYLCASSLGTRNTEAFFGQGTRLTVV.

This chain uses TRBV9 with TRBJ2-2; tentatively, D is TRBD1 (6 bases). The CDR3 loop spans 15 amino acids. V lost 4 bases and J lost 1, with 11 bases in between. Germline CDR1 and CDR2: SGDLS and YYNGEE. CDR3 residues: CASSLGQMNTGELFF. CDR3 sequence (DNA): TGTGCCAGCAGCCTTGGACAGATGAACACCGGGGAGCTGTTTTTT.

The J gene is TRBJ2-7, the V gene TRBV9; D remains unclear. The CDR3 contains 14 residues. Deletions cut 4 bases from V and 2 bases from J, with 13 bases between. CDR1 and CDR2 from the germline V gene are SGDLS and YYNGEE. CDR3 coding DNA: TGTGCCAGCAGCCCCCCCAGGATTCCCTACGAGCAGTACTTC. This encodes CASSPPRIPYEQYF.

This clone was observed a single time. Other DNA sequences in the same sample also yield this CDR3. The chain employs TRBV30 and TRBJ2-1, with no clear D. The CDR3 is made up of 11 amino acids. V lost 0 bases to trimming and J lost 8 bases, with 5 bases between them. Per the germline V gene, CDR1 is GTSNPN and CDR2 is SVGIG (reference sequence). The CDR3 DNA reads as TGTGCCTGGAGTGTAAGTGATGAGCAGTTCTTC. Translated: CAWSVSDEQFF.

Only a few counts were recorded for this clone. V and J are TRBV7-9 and TRBJ2-5; unclear D gene. Deletions cut 2 bases from V and 4 bases from J, with 14 bases between. Germline-derived CDR1 and CDR2 are SEHNR and FQNEAQ (reference sequence). The CDR3 spans 15 residues. CDR3 DNA: TGTGCCAGCAGCTTAATGCAGGAGATCCGAGAGACCCAGTACTTC. This gives the protein CASSLMQEIRETQYF.

J is TRBJ1-4 and V is TRBV5-1, with D possibly matching TRBD1 (5 bases). Per germline, CDR1 SGHRS and CDR2 YFSETQ. The V end was cut by 5 bases, the J end by 8 bases, with 16 bases between. This CDR3 comprises 14 residues. The CDR3 DNA is TGCGCCAGCAGATGGGGACCTACGGGAGAAAAACTGTTTTTT. This sequence encodes CASRWGPTGEKLFF.

In regard to this clone: At the DNA level, this CDR3 is encoded by other sequences in the same sample as well. The V gene is TRBV4-1, the J gene TRBJ2-7; 9 nucleotides agree with TRBD1. Germline CDR1 is MGHRA and CDR2 is YSYEKL. V was pared by 4 bases and J by 2 bases, with 3 bases of the junction left unmatched. This CDR3 region has 14 residues. CDR3 nucleotide sequence: TGCGCCAGCAGCCTCGGGACAGGGCCCTACGAGCAGTACTTC. It codes for CASSLGTGPYEQYF.

This chain uses TRBV10-3 with TRBJ2-7; D is perhaps TRBD1 or TRBD2 (5 bases each). The V gene's germline CDR1 is ENHRY and CDR2 SYGVKD. V lost 5 bases and J lost 2, with 10 bases in between. The CDR3 is 13 amino acids. For the CDR3, the DNA is TGTGCCATCAGTACGGGACCACCCTACGAGCAGTACTTC. This translates into CAISTGPPYEQYF.